Listed below are T cell receptor beta chains from one sample, sequenced in a study of T cell repertoires in cytomegalovirus infection. Antigens for these TCRs are unknown. TCRdb processed the reads anew with MiXCR; each CDR3 protein has one entry. The sample contains hundreds of thousands of distinct CDR3 sequences, roughly a third of which appear only once. The material was cultured PBMCs, obtained from culture after CMV antigen stimulation. These receptor sequences come from a human donor in good health (CMV status not recorded). Some clones in this sample may be carry-over from other donors' samples. Each CDR3 is given with its conserved first and last residue. A D gene is named only where the DNA matches it firmly. Only part of the rows carry a size: once, few, many, or a class if the clone is expanded.

>TRBV5-4|TRBJ2-3|.|.
CASSYRRSTDTQYF
TGTGCCAGCAGCTATAGGCGGAGCACAGATACGCAGTATTTT
>TRBV4-3|TRBJ1-2|few|.
CASSQVGVKGNGYTF
TGCGCCAGCAGCCAAGTTGGTGTTAAGGGTAATGGCTACACCTTC
>TRBV2|TRBJ2-2|few|TRBD2
CASSEVGSGRSNTGELFF
TGTGCCAGCAGTGAAGTGGGGAGCGGGAGGTCGAACACCGGGGAGCTGTTTTTT
>TRBV2|TRBJ1-1|few|.
CASSERGSWGNTEAFF
TGTGCCAGCAGTGAAAGGGGGTCATGGGGGAACACTGAAGCTTTCTTT
>TRBV7-6|TRBJ2-1|.|.
CASSLRQSNEQFF
TGTGCCAGCAGCCTACGACAGTCCAATGAGCAGTTCTTC
>TRBV11-3|TRBJ2-3|few|TRBD2
CASSLRRGVSDTQYF
TGTGCCAGCAGCTTAAGGCGGGGGGTCTCAGATACGCAGTATTTT
>TRBV7-2|TRBJ2-1|many|.
CASSFRARGAYNEQFF
TGTGCCAGCAGCTTTAGGGCCAGAGGGGCTTACAATGAGCAGTTCTTC
>TRBV6-5|TRBJ2-7|few|.
CASSYSLSYEQYF
TGTGCCAGCAGTTACTCTTTGAGCTACGAGCAGTACTTC
>TRBV5-4|TRBJ2-4|few|TRBD2
CASSLAGTSGAVGF
TGTGCCAGCAGCTTGGCCGGGACTAGCGGGGCCGTCGGGTTC
>TRBV5-1|TRBJ1-1|.|.
CASSLIGGDTEAFF
TGCGCCAGCAGCTTGATAGGGGGGGACACTGAAGCTTTCTTT
>TRBV7-2|TRBJ1-5|few|.
CASSFAGSNQPQHF
TGTGCCAGCAGCTTCGCCGGTAGCAATCAGCCCCAGCATTTT
>TRBV7-2|TRBJ1-1|many|.
CASSIREWGTEAFF
TGTGCCAGCAGCATCAGGGAGTGGGGCACTGAAGCTTTCTTT
>TRBV19|TRBJ1-1|few|.
CASSKGSGTEAFF
TGTGCCAGTTCCAAAGGTTCGGGAACTGAAGCTTTCTTT
>TRBV15|TRBJ1-1|.|.
CATSRVGGEAFF
TGTGCCACCAGCAGAGTCGGCGGAGAAGCTTTCTTT
>TRBV6-6|TRBJ1-5|.|.
CASREPPGYSNQPQHF
TGTGCCAGCAGGGAGCCGCCGGGATATAGCAATCAGCCCCAGCATTTT
>TRBV5-1|TRBJ2-7|.|TRBD1
CASSARDRGSYEQYF
TGCGCCAGCAGCGCCCGGGACAGGGGCTCCTACGAGCAGTACTTC
>TRBV6-4|TRBJ1-1|few|.
CASSESTLTEAFF
TGTGCCAGCAGTGAGTCGACTCTCACTGAAGCTTTCTTT
>TRBV7-2|TRBJ2-2|few|.
CASSFDYEPGELFF
TGTGCCAGCAGCTTTGATTACGAACCCGGGGAGCTGTTTTTT
>TRBV12-3/TRBV12-4|TRBJ1-3|.|.
CASNTRGNTIYF
TGTGCCAGCAACACAAGGGGGAACACCATATATTTT
>TRBV6-1|TRBJ2-3|.|TRBD2
CASAAGGGADTQYF
TGTGCCAGCGCGGCGGGGGGAGGGGCAGATACGCAGTATTTT
>TRBV11-2|TRBJ1-1|many|.
CASSLDPGSTEAFF
TGTGCCAGCAGCTTAGATCCGGGGTCCACTGAAGCTTTCTTT
>TRBV19|TRBJ2-1|.|TRBD2
CATLGPAGYNEQFF
TGTGCCACCCTGGGCCCAGCGGGGTACAATGAGCAGTTCTTC
>TRBV5-4|TRBJ1-1|.|TRBD1
CASSKDRTAMNTEAFF
TGTGCCAGCAGCAAGGACAGGACCGCGATGAACACTGAAGCTTTCTTT
>TRBV20-1|TRBJ2-1|few|.
CSARGRETLNEQFF
TGCAGTGCTAGAGGTCGGGAGACCCTTAATGAGCAGTTCTTC
>TRBV19|TRBJ2-5|few|TRBD1
CASSTGQGWQETQYF
TGTGCCAGTAGTACCGGACAGGGGTGGCAAGAGACCCAGTACTTC
>TRBV14|TRBJ1-1|.|.
CASSPQNTYTEAFF
TGTGCCAGCAGCCCCCAAAACACCTACACTGAAGCTTTCTTT
>TRBV6-1|TRBJ1-2|.|.
CASLYRGYTF
TGTGCCAGCCTCTACCGCGGCTACACCTTC
>TRBV4-2|TRBJ1-2|.|TRBD1
CASSQVGTAYGYTF
TGTGCCAGCAGCCAAGTCGGGACAGCATATGGCTACACCTTC
>TRBV19|TRBJ2-3|few|.
CASSIQRTTDTQYF
TGTGCCAGTAGTATTCAGCGGACCACAGATACGCAGTATTTT
>TRBV30|TRBJ1-2|few|.
CAWSVRHGYTF
TGTGCCTGGAGTGTACGCCATGGCTACACCTTC
>TRBV19|TRBJ2-4|few|.
CASSIGNIQYF
TGTGCCAGTAGTATAGGCAACATTCAGTACTTC
>TRBV20-1|TRBJ2-7|.|.
CSAPVGSYEQYF
TGCAGTGCTCCGGTGGGGTCCTACGAGCAGTACTTC
>TRBV2|TRBJ1-4|.|.
CASREDSSTEKLFF
TGTGCCAGCAGGGAAGACAGCTCTACTGAAAAACTGTTTTTT
>TRBV7-2|TRBJ1-2|few|TRBD1
CASSLALGGPMEGYTF
TGTGCCAGCAGCTTAGCCCTAGGGGGCCCTATGGAAGGCTACACCTTC
>TRBV10-3|TRBJ2-3|few|.
CAISESDKKDSDTQYF
TGTGCCATCAGTGAGTCGGACAAAAAGGACTCAGATACGCAGTATTTT
>TRBV7-8|TRBJ2-5|few|TRBD1
CASIRRRGPGTQYF
TGTGCCAGCATCCGCCGTAGGGGGCCTGGGACCCAGTACTTC
>TRBV7-3|TRBJ2-3|few|TRBD2
CASNLLAGVIDTQYF
TGTGCCAGCAACTTACTAGCGGGAGTGATAGATACGCAGTATTTT
>TRBV18|TRBJ1-1|.|.
CASSPAVGVNTEAFF
TGTGCCAGCTCACCAGCCGTGGGGGTGAACACTGAAGCTTTCTTT
>TRBV7-9|TRBJ2-1|few|.
CAGSGVSNEQFF
TGTGCCGGTAGCGGAGTCTCGAATGAGCAGTTCTTC
>TRBV12-3/TRBV12-4|TRBJ1-1|many|TRBD1
CASSLTGRTTEAFF
TGTGCCAGCAGTCTGACAGGGCGGACGACTGAAGCTTTCTTT
>TRBV11-2|TRBJ2-7|few|.
CASSSQGGPYEQYF
TGTGCCAGCAGCTCTCAGGGGGGTCCCTACGAGCAGTACTTC
>TRBV7-8|TRBJ2-1|many|.
CASSTSSGEQFF
TGTGCCAGCAGCACATCGAGTGGTGAGCAGTTCTTC
>TRBV12-3/TRBV12-4|TRBJ2-7|.|TRBD2
CASRYGTSSYEQYF
TGTGCCAGCAGATACGGGACTAGCAGCTACGAGCAGTACTTC
>TRBV6-5|TRBJ1-4|few|.
CASKKSMVNEKLFF
TGTGCCAGCAAGAAGAGTATGGTTAATGAAAAACTGTTTTTT
>TRBV7-2|TRBJ1-2|few|.
CASSPRARGYGYTF
TGTGCCAGCAGCCCCCGGGCGAGGGGCTATGGCTACACCTTC
>TRBV6-5|TRBJ1-1|.|TRBD1
CASSSPPGTGSPSTEAFF
TGTGCCAGCAGTTCACCCCCCGGGACAGGGAGCCCGAGCACTGAAGCTTTCTTT
>TRBV12-3/TRBV12-4|TRBJ1-4|.|.
CASSFRDPSRSGEKLFF
TGTGCCAGCAGTTTCCGGGACCCGTCAAGGTCTGGGGAAAAACTGTTTTTT
>TRBV7-9|TRBJ2-7|.|.
CASSSLLAEVSYEQYF
TGTGCCAGCAGCTCTCTCTTGGCGGAGGTATCCTACGAGCAGTACTTC
>TRBV7-9|TRBJ2-1|few|.
CASSSQVYNEQFF
TGTGCCAGCAGCTCACAGGTCTACAATGAGCAGTTCTTC
>TRBV5-1|TRBJ2-1|.|TRBD1
CASSFADRVTNEQFF
TGCGCCAGCAGCTTCGCGGACAGGGTTACCAATGAGCAGTTCTTC
>TRBV2|TRBJ1-5|few|.
CASSDRVVGQPQHF
TGTGCCAGCAGTGACAGGGTAGTAGGTCAGCCCCAGCATTTT